This entry lists 21 T cell receptor beta chains sequenced from one sample in a study of molecular identifiers for immune sequencing clone quantification (dated by TCRdb to 2016 to 2018). The library was obtained by PCR. Sequenced using a NextSeq 500. TCRdb itself trimmed the public reads at Q25 with fastp, ran MiXCR and retained productive beta chains. Each entry is one CDR3 protein sequence, shown with its most common DNA and genes. A total of some 100,000 distinct CDR3 sequences appear in this sample, approximately 40% of them only once. Of the sample, 4% to 5% falls within the top ten clones. Sequenced sample: naive CD8+ T cells from blood, with Jurkat cell RNA spiked in. The cell subset or site tag for this specimen amounts to: FACS-sorted CD8+CD4-CCR7+CD45RA+ naive T cells. Every receptor here comes from a human donor in good health. Some libraries in this study had Jurkat cell RNA spiked in.

The rearrangement links TRBV6-5 to TRBJ2-3; perhaps TRBD1 as D (5 bases). CDR1 MNHEY and CDR2 SVGAGI come from the germline V gene. The CDR3 loop spans 16 amino acids. V lost 5 bases and J lost 6, with 21 bases in between. In nucleotides, the CDR3 is TGTGCCAGCAGTACCCCAGGGCGAGACGGCAGGGATACGCAGTATTTT. Its translation is CASSTPGRDGRDTQYF.

This clonotype was observed a handful of times. The rearrangement links TRBV29-1 to TRBJ1-3; D gene uncertain. Between the trimmed V and J ends, which lost 5 bases and 4 bases, there was a span of 6 bases. Germline CDR1 reads SQVTM; CDR2 reads ANQGSEA. The CDR3 is made up of 11 amino acids. CDR3 amino acids: CSVHFGNTIYF. CDR3 DNA: TGCAGCGTTCATTTCGGAAACACCATATATTTT. The variable domain in full, with the rest retrieved from reference TRBV29-1 and TRBJ1-3, is SAVISQKPSRDICQRGTSLTIQCQVDSQVTMMFWYRQQPGQSLTLIATANQGSEATYESGFVIDKFPISRPNLTFSTLTVSNMSPEDSSIYLCSVHFGNTIYFGEGSWLTVV.

Concerning this clonotype: The missing conserved phenylalanine or tryptophan at the end of this CDR3 makes a read error likely. In DNA, the CDR3 is TGTGCCAGCTCACCACCGGAAACAGACAACTCGCAGTATATT. It specifies CASSPPETDNSQYI. This chain links TRBV18 with TRBJ2-3; D ambiguous. This CDR3 comprises 14 residues. Trimming cost V 0 bases and J 10 bases, with 14 bases left between them. Germline lookup yields CDR1 KGHSH and CDR2 LQKENI.

The gene calls are TRBV7-9 and TRBJ2-2; D is possibly TRBD2 (5 bases). Germline CDR1 and CDR2: SEHNR and FQNEAQ (reference sequence). Between the trimmed V and J ends, which lost 4 bases and 7 bases, there was a span of 19 bases. CDR3 length: 16 residues. CDR3 residues: CASSSRVSGRGGELFF. The CDR3 bases are TGTGCCAGCAGCTCACGCGTCTCAGGACGGGGCGGGGAGCTGTTTTTT.

As regards this clonotype: This may be a read error, as it is one base from a much larger clone. The chain uses TRBV20-1 and TRBJ2-3; D is perhaps TRBD2 (6 bases). CDR3 length equals 13 residues. The germline gives CDR1 DFQATT, CDR2 SNEGSKA (reference sequence). The CDR3 loop reads CSAGDSFATTQFF. CDR3 sequence (DNA): TGCAGTGCCGGGGACTCATTTGCAACTACGCAGTTTTTT.

This clonotype was seen ten or more times. The chain combines TRBV7-9 with TRBJ2-6; 8 bases line up with TRBD1. The CDR3 runs 16 residues. V lost 10 bases and J lost 0; bases outside the gene matches: 8. Germline V gives CDR1 SEHNR, CDR2 FQNEAQ (reference sequence). The CDR3 nucleotides are TGTGCCACTGAACCGGGACAGGTCTCTGGGGCCAACGTCCTGACTTTC. This encodes CATEPGQVSGANVLTF.

At least ten counts were recorded for this clonotype. V is TRBV28 and J is TRBJ1-1; no definite D call. Germline-derived CDR1 and CDR2 are MDHEN and SYDVKM. The V end was cut by 1 base, the J end by 4 bases, with 13 bases between. This CDR3 contains 15 residues. CDR3 protein: CASSLLPSGGTEAFF. The CDR3 region has the DNA TGTGCCAGCAGTTTATTACCGTCGGGTGGCACTGAAGCTTTCTTT.

This clonotype was observed at least ten times. V gene TRBV9 combines with J gene TRBJ1-5, with D unresolved. The CDR3 is 14 amino acids. V lost 4 bases and J 0 bases, leaving 8 bases between the germline ends. Per germline, CDR1 SGDLS and CDR2 YYNGEE. The CDR3 DNA reads TGTGCCAGCAGCCCCGGGGATAGCAATCAGCCCCAGCATTTT. Encoded protein: CASSPGDSNQPQHF. Full variable domain (remainder filled in from reference TRBV9 and TRBJ1-5): DSGVTQTPKHLITATGQRVTLRCSPRSGDLSVYWYQQSLDQGLQFLIQYYNGEERAKGNILERFSAQQFPDLHSELNLSSLELGDSALYFCASSPGDSNQPQHFGDGTRLSIL.

With respect to this clonotype: A much larger clone differs from this one at a single base, so this may be a read error. This rearrangement joins TRBV9 to TRBJ2-2, with D hard to call. Per the germline V gene, CDR1 is SGDLS and CDR2 is YYNGEE. The CDR3 extends over 15 amino acids. Trimming shortened V by 6 bases and J by 2 bases, and 14 bases separated the two germline ends. CDR3 coding DNA: TGTGCCAGCATCCCGGGTCGCCGTAACACCGGGGAGCTGTTTTTT. It is translated as CASIPGRRNTGELFF.

A remark on this clonotype: A much bigger clone sits one base away, suggesting this may be a read error. The chain couples TRBV7-2 to TRBJ2-1; D remains unclear. This CDR3 is 13 amino acids long. The V gene's germline CDR1 is SGHTA and CDR2 FQGNSA. The CDR3 spells CASSLSQFNEQVF. CDR3 coding DNA: TGTGCCAGCAGCTTAAGTCAATTCAATGAGCAGGTCTTC.

As to this clonotype: A read error may explain this, as a much larger clone is one base away. The chain couples TRBV4-2 to TRBJ1-4, with TRBD1 as a possible D gene (5 bases). Per the germline V gene, CDR1 is LGHNA and CDR2 is YNFKEQ. This CDR3 contains 14 residues. V lost 1 base to trimming and J lost 6 bases, with 9 bases between them. CDR3 DNA sequence: TGTGCCAGCAGCCAAGTGATGGGGGATGAAAAACTGTTTTTT. As protein: CASSQVMGDEKLFF.

CDR3 loop: CASSQLAAGSTSSRGYNEQFF. For the CDR3, the DNA is TGTGCCAGCAGCCAACTTGCGGCAGGGTCCACGTCTTCCAGGGGCTACAATGAGCAGTTCTTC. This sequence joins TRBV14 and TRBJ2-1; tentatively, D is TRBD1 (6 bases). The length of the CDR3 is 21 residues. V was pared by 2 bases and J by 3 bases, with 29 bases between. The V gene's germline CDR1 is SGHDN and CDR2 FVKESK.

This clonotype was seen at least ten times. The genes are TRBV7-2 and TRBJ2-7, with D perhaps TRBD1 (5 bases). Germline CDR1 is SGHTA and CDR2 is FQGNSA. The V and J ends lost 2 bases and 6 bases respectively, with 14 bases between them. The CDR3 contains 14 residues. The CDR3 DNA sequence: TGTGCCAGCAGCTTACGACAGCCGGCGGCCGAGCAGTACTTC. This sequence encodes CASSLRQPAAEQYF.

This clonotype was counted a few times. The rearrangement joins TRBV9 to TRBJ2-5; 9 bases match TRBD1. Germline V gene sequence: CDR1 SGDLS, CDR2 YYNGEE. J lost 5 bases, V lost 4 bases, and 9 bases had no gene match. This CDR3 is 15 amino acids long. The DNA of the CDR3 is TGTGCCAGCAGCTCTCGGACAGGGGTTGGGGAGACCCAGTACTTC. It codes for CASSSRTGVGETQYF.

At least ten counts were recorded for this clonotype. The V and J genes are TRBV9 and TRBJ2-7, with a weak D call TRBD1 (5 bases). V lost 3 bases and J lost 7, with 20 bases in between. Germline CDR1 SGDLS, CDR2 YYNGEE. The CDR3 runs to 15 residues. CDR3 nucleotide sequence: TGTGCCAGCAGCGCATTCAGGGCCCCCGGTTCGGAGCAGTACTTC. This translates into CASSAFRAPGSEQYF. Drawing the rest from reference TRBV9 and TRBJ2-7, the complete variable domain is DSGVTQTPKHLITATGQRVTLRCSPRSGDLSVYWYQQSLDQGLQFLIQYYNGEERAKGNILERFSAQQFPDLHSELNLSSLELGDSALYFCASSAFRAPGSEQYFGPGTRLTVT.

This clonotype was recorded a few times. This chain uses TRBV27 with TRBJ2-7, with D tentatively TRBD2 (6 bases). V dropped 6 bases and J dropped 5 bases, with 29 bases sitting between them. Germline V gene lookup returns CDR1 MNHEY and CDR2 SMNVEV (reference sequence). This CDR3 spans 18 amino acids. Here the CDR3 reads CASSPHRRGRVKIHEQYF. CDR3 DNA sequence: TGTGCCAGCAGCCCCCATAGGAGGGGCAGGGTGAAGATCCACGAGCAGTACTTC.

This clonotype was seen a handful of times. CDR3 sequence reads: CASSQSWAPYEQYF. In DNA, the CDR3 is TGCGCCAGCAGCCAGTCATGGGCCCCCTACGAGCAGTACTTC. The chain has TRBV4-3 and TRBJ2-7, with no clear D. Germline V lookup: CDR1 LGHNA, CDR2 YSLEER. V dropped 3 bases and J dropped 2 bases, with 11 bases sitting between them. The CDR3 loop spans 14 amino acids.

The J gene is TRBJ1-1, the V gene TRBV23-1, with TRBD1 matching 7 bases. TRBV23-1 is an open reading frame whose function is uncertain. V shed 0 bases and J 7 bases; nucleotides not matched to a gene: 14. The length of the CDR3 is 17 residues. CDR3 sequence: CASSQSRQGGWGGEAFF. DNA for the CDR3: TGCGCCAGCAGTCAATCGCGGCAGGGGGGCTGGGGCGGTGAAGCTTTCTTT.

The sample holds one count of this clonotype. This may stem from a read error, because a much larger clone lies one nucleotide away. This sequence joins TRBV28 and TRBJ1-5; perhaps TRBD1 as D (5 bases). The V end lost 7 bases, the J end lost 5 bases, and 15 bases lay between the germline ends. CDR1 is MDHEN, CDR2 SYDVKM, per germline. The CDR3 consists of 14 residues. The CDR3 here is CASIIQGGDQPQHF. The CDR3 DNA reads TGTGCCAGCATTATCCAGGGAGGCGATCAGCCCCAGCATTTT. Based on the CDR3 plus reference TRBV28 and TRBJ1-5, the full variable domain is DVKVTQSSRYLVKRTGEKVFLECVQDMDHENMFWYRQDPGLGLRLIYFSYDVKMKEKGDIPEGYSVSREKKERFSLILESASTNQTSMYLCASIIQGGDQPQHFGDGTRLSIL.

Comment on this clonotype: This clone may be a read error of a much larger clone one base away. The chain recombines TRBV13 with TRBJ1-4; D gene ambiguous. From germline, CDR1 is PRHDT and CDR2 FYEKMQ (reference sequence). The CDR3 loop spans 14 amino acids. Trimming pared 0 bases from V and 4 bases from J, leaving 6 bases between. Written as DNA, the CDR3 is TGTGCCAGCAGCTTAGGGCGGGTTAATGAAAAACTGTTTTTT. It encodes CASSLGRVNEKLFF.

This clonotype was picked up a small number of times. The chain joins TRBV29-1 to TRBJ2-7; TRBD2 might be the D (5 bases). The CDR3 length is 11 residues. Germline V gives CDR1 SQVTM, CDR2 ANQGSEA. The V end lost 7 bases, the J end lost 0 bases, and 7 bases lay between the germline ends. The CDR3: CSATSSYEQYF. The CDR3 coding sequence is TGCAGCGCTACTAGCTCCTACGAGCAGTACTTC.